A selection of T cell receptor beta chains follows, all from one sample in a study of blood T cell repertoires in COVID-19. This table comes from immunoSEQ multiplex PCR, and its TCRdb copy is limited to in-frame clones, with some not included. The table includes under 95,000 clones, less than 80% detected once. The sequenced sample consisted of peripheral blood. These receptors were obtained from a man aged 55 to 70 with active or convalescent COVID-19. Both conserved end residues are part of each CDR3. The order of the fields is D gene, V gene, J gene, clone size, CDR3 DNA, CDR3 protein. D genes are given only for firm matches. The listing skips clone size in some rows; elsewhere it reads once, few, many or a size class.

.	TRBV19	TRBJ2-1	.	TGTGCCAGTAGCACTTTCTACAATGAGCAGTTCTTC	CASSTFYNEQFF
TRBD2	TRBV5-1	TRBJ2-5	few	TGCGCCAGCAGTTTGGGGACTAGCCACGCTCAAGAGACCCAGTACTTC	CASSLGTSHAQETQYF
TRBD1	TRBV7-9	TRBJ2-7	.	TGTGCCAGCAGCTTAGTGCCTACAGGGGGTCTAAGTAGGTACGAGCAGTACTTC	CASSLVPTGGLSRYEQYF
TRBD1	TRBV6-5	TRBJ1-2	once	TGTGCCAGCACCCAAGGACAGGAATACTATGGCTACACCTTC	CASTQGQEYYGYTF
TRBD2	TRBV5-1	TRBJ2-3	.	TGCGCCAGCAGCCTGATAGCGGGGGCCCGCACAGATACGCAGTATTTT	CASSLIAGARTDTQYF
TRBD1	TRBV11-2	TRBJ1-4	few	TGTGCCAGCAGCTTAAGGGGGGCGACAGGGGTTCTGTTTTTT	CASSLRGATGVLFF
TRBD1	TRBV5-1	TRBJ1-1	.	TGCGCCAGCAGCTTGACCGGGACAGGGAACATACTGAACACTGAAGCTTTCTTT	CASSLTGTGNILNTEAFF
TRBD1	TRBV6-5	TRBJ1-1	.	TGTGCCAGCAGGGGACAGCGAATGAACACTGAAGCTTTCTTT	CASRGQRMNTEAFF
.	TRBV5-4	TRBJ2-1	few	TGTGCCAGCAGCGTAAGCGGACTGGGACAGACTAGGTTCTTC	CASSVSGLGQTRFF
TRBD2	TRBV5-1	TRBJ2-3	.	TGCGCCAGCAGCCTCACTAGCGGGGGGGCAGGAGATACGCAGTATTTT	CASSLTSGGAGDTQYF
.	TRBV5-4	TRBJ2-1	.	TGTGCCAGCAGCCTCGACAGCTACAATGAGCAGTTCTTC	CASSLDSYNEQFF
.	TRBV7-8	TRBJ1-5	.	TGTGCCAGCAGCTTAGTACATCTCCAGCCCCAGCATTTT	CASSLVHLQPQHF
.	TRBV5-8	TRBJ2-3	few	TGTGCCAGCAGCTTAAATTCAGAATATGGCACAGATACGCAGTATTTT	CASSLNSEYGTDTQYF
.	TRBV4-3	TRBJ1-2	few	TGCGCCAGCAGCCAGAGCGAGGGTTCGAACTATGGCTACACCTTC	CASSQSEGSNYGYTF
TRBD1	TRBV27	TRBJ1-1	once	TGTGCCAGCAGCCCCGGGACAGGGAAGGTTACCACTGAAGCTTTCTTT	CASSPGTGKVTTEAFF
TRBD2	TRBV9	TRBJ2-2	.	TGTGCCAGCGGGGAGGGGTATATCGACACCGGGGAGCTGTTTTTT	CASGEGYIDTGELFF
TRBD1	TRBV6-5	TRBJ1-1	.	TGTGCCAGCAGTACGCCGGGACAGGGGATCGCTTTCTTT	CASSTPGQGIAFF
TRBD2	TRBV15	TRBJ2-5	few	TGTGCCACCAGCAGAACTAGCGGGGGGCTTGAGACCCAGTACTTC	CATSRTSGGLETQYF
.	TRBV21-1	TRBJ1-6	.	TGTGCCAGCAGCAAAGAGGAGGGTGGTTCACCCCTCCACTTT	CASSKEEGGSPLHF
.	TRBV3-1/TRBV3-2	TRBJ1-2	.	TGTGCCAGCAGCCAAACACCGCTGGGCGAGGGCTACACCTTC	CASSQTPLGEGYTF
TRBD1	TRBV3-1/TRBV3-2	TRBJ2-7	.	TGTGCCAGCCGCGGACAGGGTTTCCACGAGCAGTACTTC	CASRGQGFHEQYF
TRBD1	TRBV6-5	TRBJ2-2	.	TGTGCCAGCAGTACAGGACAGGGCGACACCGGGGAGCTGTTTTTT	CASSTGQGDTGELFF
TRBD1	TRBV29-1	TRBJ1-4	few	TGCAGCGTTACCCCCCCACAGGGGGCGGAGGAAAAACTGTTTTTT	CSVTPPQGAEEKLFF
.	TRBV5-1	TRBJ1-3	.	TGCGCCAGCAGCTTGGAAGGACCCAGGGGTGGAAACACCATATATTTT	CASSLEGPRGGNTIYF
TRBD1	TRBV7-8	TRBJ2-6	.	TGTGCCAGCAGCTTCGGGGGACAGGGATTCTCTGGGGCCAACGTCCTGACTTTC	CASSFGGQGFSGANVLTF
.	TRBV28	TRBJ1-3	.	TGTGCCAGCGCTTACGAGACAGAGGCTGGAAACACCATATATTTT	CASAYETEAGNTIYF
.	TRBV29-1	TRBJ1-4	.	TGCAGCGTTGAGGAGGTCGGGCGGGAAAAACTGTTTTTT	CSVEEVGREKLFF
.	TRBV28	TRBJ2-7	.	TGTGCCAGCAGTTTACAGGGAAAGCAGTACTTC	CASSLQGKQYF
TRBD1	TRBV9	TRBJ2-7	medium-sized	TGTGCCAGCAGCCTGAGACAGGGACACGAGCAGTACTTC	CASSLRQGHEQYF
.	TRBV27	TRBJ1-2	.	TGTGCCAGCAGCTCTCAGCGTACAAACTATGGCTACACCTTC	CASSSQRTNYGYTF
TRBD2	TRBV7-3	TRBJ2-3	.	TGTGCCAGCAGCTTACAGGCTAGCGGTATCGGCACAGATACGCAGTATTTT	CASSLQASGIGTDTQYF
TRBD1	TRBV6-5	TRBJ2-5	.	TGTGCCAGCAGTCACAGGGGTTGGGACCAAGAGACCCAGTACTTC	CASSHRGWDQETQYF
TRBD1	TRBV7-2	TRBJ2-1	.	TGTGCCAGCAGCGAATCGACAGGGCGGGATGAGCAGTTCTTC	CASSESTGRDEQFF